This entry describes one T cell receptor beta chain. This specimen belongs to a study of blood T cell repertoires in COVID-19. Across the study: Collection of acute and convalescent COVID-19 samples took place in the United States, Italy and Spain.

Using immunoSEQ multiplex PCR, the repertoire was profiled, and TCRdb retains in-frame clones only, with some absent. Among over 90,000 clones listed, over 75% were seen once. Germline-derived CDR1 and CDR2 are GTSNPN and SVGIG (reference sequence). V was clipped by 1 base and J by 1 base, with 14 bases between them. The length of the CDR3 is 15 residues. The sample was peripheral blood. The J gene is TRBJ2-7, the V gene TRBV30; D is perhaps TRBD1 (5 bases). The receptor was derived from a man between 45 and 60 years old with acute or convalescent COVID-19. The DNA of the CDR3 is TGTGCCTGGAGTGGAGAGCAGACAGATTCCTACGAGCAGTACTTC. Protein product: CAWSGEQTDSYEQYF.